This TCR beta chain emerged from a study of cytomegalovirus exposure and HLA in healthy donors. Study results and caveats: Through in vitro validation, three CMV-associated chains were shown to be specific for CMV antigens. High sensitivity and specificity were reportedly achieved when the classifier diagnosed cytomegalovirus status.

The CDR3 covers 16 residues. Trimming shortened V by 4 bases and J by 7 bases, and 19 bases separated the two germline ends. Per germline, CDR1 MDHEN and CDR2 SYDVKM. From the 120-subject validation cohort, which was separate from the roughly 670-subject first cohort, the donors were drawn. This table comes from immunoSEQ multiplex PCR, and its TCRdb copy is limited to in-frame clones, with some not included. The table lists about 140,000 clones, about nine tenths of them singletons, with about 2.8% in the top ten. Comment on this clone: Its cognate antigen is unknown.

Sequenced material: PBMCs. The V and J genes are TRBV28 and TRBJ1-4, with a possible D match to TRBD1 (6 bases). This sequence originates from a man aged 18 to 29 in good health and CMV-seronegative. Here the CDR3 DNA reads TGTGCCAGCAGTTCCCTGGGAGGGGGATCTGTTGAAAAACTGTTTTTT. It specifies CASSSLGGGSVEKLFF.